These T cell receptor beta chains were read from a single sample in a study of early T cells in non-severe SARS-CoV-2 infection. TCRdb used MiXCR to reprocess the 5' RACE reads, holding one entry per CDR3 protein. In the table there are more than 95,000 distinct CDR3 sequences, 14% to 15% of which are singletons. Sequencing was carried out using whole blood. All receptors derive from an adult who was a healthcare worker with PCR-confirmed SARS-CoV-2 infection or an uninfected control (not recorded which). Each CDR3 is given with its conserved first and last residue. Each record gives: V gene, J gene, CDR3 length, D gene, clone size, CDR3 DNA, CDR3 protein. The D gene is left open where the match is weak. The size of a clone is reported for some rows only, either as once, few or many, or as a class for expanded clones.

TRBV6-5	TRBJ2-5	14	-	-	TGTGCCAGCAAACGGGGTGGAATCGGGGAGACCCAGTACTTC	CASKRGGIGETQYF
TRBV7-9	TRBJ2-5	13	-	few	TGTGCCAGCAGCGGACCAGGGCTAGAGACCCAGTACTTC	CASSGPGLETQYF
TRBV7-9	TRBJ2-2	13	-	many	TGTGCCAGCAGCTTTGTGGGGACCGGGGAGCTGTTTTTT	CASSFVGTGELFF
TRBV10-3	TRBJ2-3	15	TRBD2	few	TGTGCCGTCCAGACTAGCGGGGGAGCCGGAGATACGCAGTATTTT	CAVQTSGGAGDTQYF
TRBV4-1	TRBJ1-2	14	-	-	TGCGCCAGCAGCCAAGGGGGCACAAACTATGGCTACACCTTC	CASSQGGTNYGYTF
TRBV7-9	TRBJ2-1	14	-	-	TGTGCCAGCACCAAACGGGGGGCCGGCGATGAGCAGTTCTTC	CASTKRGAGDEQFF
TRBV11-3	TRBJ2-1	15	-	-	TGTGCCAGCAGCCTAGGGGGGCTAGAAAACAATGAGCAGTTCTTC	CASSLGGLENNEQFF
TRBV9	TRBJ2-5	13	-	-	TGTGCCAGCAGCGTAGACACTCAGGAGACCCAGTACTTC	CASSVDTQETQYF
TRBV5-1	TRBJ2-2	15	TRBD2	-	TGCGCCAGCAGCGTCCGGGACTACCTCACCGGGGAGCTGTTTTTT	CASSVRDYLTGELFF
TRBV7-6	TRBJ2-6	21	TRBD1	-	TGTGCCAGCAGCTTAAAGTTTAGCGGACAGGGTGTCTCCTCTGGGGCCAACGTCCTGACTTTC	CASSLKFSGQGVSSGANVLTF
TRBV6-2/TRBV6-3	TRBJ2-7	15	-	-	TGTGCCAGCAGTTATGTGGGGGGAAGCTCCTACGAGCAGTACTTC	CASSYVGGSSYEQYF
TRBV20-1	TRBJ1-4	14	-	few	TGCAGTGCTACAACAGGGAGCGTTAATGAAAAACTGTTTTTT	CSATTGSVNEKLFF
TRBV27	TRBJ2-1	16	TRBD2	many	TGTGCCAGCAGACCTCTCCTAGCGGGGGACTACAATGAGCAGTTCTTC	CASRPLLAGDYNEQFF
TRBV6-4	TRBJ2-3	14	TRBD1	few	TGTGCCAGCAGCCAGACAGGGGGCACAGATACGCAGTATTTT	CASSQTGGTDTQYF
TRBV7-9	TRBJ2-7	18	TRBD2	-	TGTGCCAGCAGCCGCCGTGACTCTTTTGGCGGGGGGGCGTGGGAGCAGTACTTC	CASSRRDSFGGGAWEQYF
TRBV4-1	TRBJ1-2	16	-	-	TGCGCCAGCAGCCAAGACCGGACAGCACTTTACCATGGCTACACCTTC	CASSQDRTALYHGYTF
TRBV12-3/TRBV12-4	TRBJ2-7	13	-	-	TGTGCCAGCAGACTCGACCTCTCTGGCGAGCAGTACTTC	CASRLDLSGEQYF
TRBV5-1	TRBJ2-1	16	TRBD1	-	TGCACCAGCAGCATAACAGGGGCGAGCTCCTACAATGAGCAGTTCTTC	CTSSITGASSYNEQFF
TRBV4-1	TRBJ1-1	15	-	many	TGCGCCAGCAGCCAAAAGCGTAGGGGTAACACTGAAGCTTTCTTT	CASSQKRRGNTEAFF
TRBV29-1	TRBJ2-5	11	-	-	TGCAGCGTTGGCCCACAAGAGACCCAGTACTTC	CSVGPQETQYF
TRBV19	TRBJ2-1	16	-	-	TGTGCCAGTACCCCGTTCCCGACAACGGCCTACAATGAGCAGTTCTTC	CASTPFPTTAYNEQFF
TRBV4-2	TRBJ2-1	14	-	few	TGTGCCAGCAGCTACCCCGGGACACGCAATGAGCAGTTCTTC	CASSYPGTRNEQFF
TRBV6-1	TRBJ1-1	13	-	-	TGTGCCAGCAGCGGTGGCAGGGTTACTGAAGCTTTCTTT	CASSGGRVTEAFF
TRBV11-2	TRBJ1-1	14	TRBD1	many	TGTGCCAGCAGCTTAGGGCCAGGGGGCACTGAAGCTTTCTTT	CASSLGPGGTEAFF
TRBV7-6	TRBJ2-5	16	TRBD1	-	TGTGCCAGCAGCTCCCGACCGGACAGGGACCAAGAGACCCAGTACTTC	CASSSRPDRDQETQYF
TRBV12-3/TRBV12-4	TRBJ2-7	14	-	-	TGTGCCAGCAGGGGCCTCTCGGGGCCCTACGAGCAGTACTTC	CASRGLSGPYEQYF
TRBV2	TRBJ1-4	15	-	-	TGTGCCAGCAGTGAAGACGCAGGGTCCAGTGAAAAACTGTTTTTT	CASSEDAGSSEKLFF
TRBV7-3	TRBJ2-2	15	TRBD2	-	TGTGCCAGCAGTCTCGGACTAGCGGGGGAAAGGGAGCTGTTTTTT	CASSLGLAGERELFF
TRBV24-1	TRBJ2-1	13	-	few	TGTGCCACCAGTGATCTTCCAAATAATGAGCAGTTCTTC	CATSDLPNNEQFF
TRBV29-1	TRBJ2-1	10	-	few	TGCAGCGTTGCCCACAATGAGCAGTTCTTC	CSVAHNEQFF
TRBV7-9	TRBJ2-7	14	-	few	TGTGCCAGCAGCTTAAAGGGGCGCTCCTACGAGCAGTACTTC	CASSLKGRSYEQYF
TRBV9	TRBJ2-3	14	TRBD1	few	TGTGCCAGCACCCTGACAGGGCACACAGATACGCAGTATTTT	CASTLTGHTDTQYF
TRBV7-9	TRBJ2-1	15	TRBD2	once	TGTGCCAGCATGGTAACTAGCGGGGGGGCCTATGAGCAGTTCTTC	CASMVTSGGAYEQFF
TRBV11-2	TRBJ1-1	16	-	-	TGTGCCAGCAGCTTAGGGTTCGGGCAGGGCTACACTGAAGCTTTCTTT	CASSLGFGQGYTEAFF
TRBV19	TRBJ1-2	17	-	once	TGTGCCAGTAGTAAGAAAACAGTCGGAAGCTACCTTGGTGGCTACACCTTC	CASSKKTVGSYLGGYTF
TRBV30	TRBJ1-4	13	-	many	TGTGCCTGGAATCGGCAGGGTAATGAAAAACTGTTTTTT	CAWNRQGNEKLFF
TRBV2	TRBJ2-2	15	-	-	TGTGCCAGCAGTGAAGCGGGGGGGCTCCCCGGGGAGCTGTTTTTT	CASSEAGGLPGELFF
TRBV5-1	TRBJ2-1	12	-	-	TGCGCCAGCAGCGCTGAGCGGTATGAGCAGTTCTTC	CASSAERYEQFF
TRBV2	TRBJ1-1	14	TRBD1	few	TGTGCCAGCGGGGGACAGGGAATGAACACTGAAGCTTTCTTT	CASGGQGMNTEAFF
TRBV20-1	TRBJ1-5	15	-	-	TGCAGTGCTAGAGTCCCCGGGACAACTAATCAGCCCCAGCATTTT	CSARVPGTTNQPQHF
TRBV30	TRBJ1-2	11	TRBD1	-	TGTGCTGCAGGGGGGAACTATGGCTACACCTTC	CAAGGNYGYTF
TRBV13	TRBJ2-2	17	-	few	TGTGCCAGCAGCAGGCCCCTCTCCACCGCGAACACCGGGGAGCTGTTTTTT	CASSRPLSTANTGELFF
TRBV10-3	TRBJ2-3	14	-	-	TGTGCCATCAGGCTGGCAGGCGACACAGATACGCAGTATTTT	CAIRLAGDTDTQYF
TRBV7-9	TRBJ2-4	14	-	few	TGTGCCAGCAGCCCGCCTGCCCCTGTGGACATTCAGTACTTC	CASSPPAPVDIQYF
TRBV3-1	TRBJ2-1	16	-	-	TGTGCCAGCAGCCAAGACGCGTGGGGCGTACATAATGAGCAGTTCTTC	CASSQDAWGVHNEQFF
TRBV27	TRBJ2-6	19	-	-	TGTGCCAGCAGTTCCCTCGGGACTCGAAGGCACTCTGGGGCCAACGTCCTGACTTTC	CASSSLGTRRHSGANVLTF
TRBV29-1	TRBJ2-1	10	-	-	TGCAGCGTGACGGGGAATGAGCAGTTCTTC	CSVTGNEQFF
TRBV19	TRBJ1-5	12	-	-	TGTGCCAGTAGCACCAGCAATCAGCCCCAGCATTTT	CASSTSNQPQHF
TRBV10-3	TRBJ1-2	16	TRBD1	-	TGTGCCATCAGTGAGCCGGGACAGGGAGTCGACTATGGCTACACCTTC	CAISEPGQGVDYGYTF
TRBV12-3/TRBV12-4	TRBJ2-2	11	-	few	TGTGCCAGCAGTTTGCGCGGGGAGCTGTTTTTT	CASSLRGELFF
TRBV5-4	TRBJ2-1	16	TRBD2	few	TGTGCCAGCAGCTTGGATTTCAGCGGGGGGGCCGGTGAGCAGTTCTTC	CASSLDFSGGAGEQFF
TRBV4-1	TRBJ2-7	14	-	-	TGCGCCAGCAGCCAACCCCGTGGGGGGCACGAGCAGTACTTC	CASSQPRGGHEQYF
TRBV12-3/TRBV12-4	TRBJ1-2	14	-	few	TGTGCCAGCAGTTCCTGGAGGGGTCAAGGAGGCTACACCTTC	CASSSWRGQGGYTF
TRBV29-1	TRBJ1-2	13	-	many	TGCAGCGTTGAAAGTGGCGTTGGGGATGGCTACACCTTC	CSVESGVGDGYTF
TRBV7-9	TRBJ2-7	13	-	-	TGTGCCAGCAGCTTATTAGGACAGAAAGAGCAGTACTTC	CASSLLGQKEQYF